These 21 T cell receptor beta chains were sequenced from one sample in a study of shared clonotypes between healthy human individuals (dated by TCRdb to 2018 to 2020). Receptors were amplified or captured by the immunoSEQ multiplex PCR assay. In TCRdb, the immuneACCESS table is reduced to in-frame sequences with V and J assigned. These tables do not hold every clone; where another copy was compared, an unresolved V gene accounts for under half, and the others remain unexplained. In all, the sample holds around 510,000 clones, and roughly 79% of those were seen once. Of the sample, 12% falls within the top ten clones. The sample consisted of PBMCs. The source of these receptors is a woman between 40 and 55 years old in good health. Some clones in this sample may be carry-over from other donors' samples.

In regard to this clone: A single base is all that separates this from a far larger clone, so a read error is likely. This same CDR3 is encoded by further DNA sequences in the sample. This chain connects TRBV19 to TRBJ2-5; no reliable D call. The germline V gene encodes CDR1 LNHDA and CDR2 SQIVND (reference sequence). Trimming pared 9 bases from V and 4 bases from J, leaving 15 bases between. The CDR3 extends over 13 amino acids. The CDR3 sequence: CASTDVPGETQYF. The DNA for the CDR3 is TGTGCCAGCACCGATGTCCCAGGAGAGACCCAGTACTTC.

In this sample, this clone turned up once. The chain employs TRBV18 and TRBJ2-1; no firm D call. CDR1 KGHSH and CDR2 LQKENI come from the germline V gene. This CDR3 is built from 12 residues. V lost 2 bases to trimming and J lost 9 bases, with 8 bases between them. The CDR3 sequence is CASSPSIGEQFF. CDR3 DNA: TGTGCCAGCTCACCATCAATTGGTGAGCAGTTCTTC.

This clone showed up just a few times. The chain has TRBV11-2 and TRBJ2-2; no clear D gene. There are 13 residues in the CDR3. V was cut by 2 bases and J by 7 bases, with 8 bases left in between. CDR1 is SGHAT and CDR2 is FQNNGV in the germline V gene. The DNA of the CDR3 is TGTGCCAGCAGCTTAATTTTAGGCGGGGAGCTGTTTTTT. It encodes CASSLILGGELFF.

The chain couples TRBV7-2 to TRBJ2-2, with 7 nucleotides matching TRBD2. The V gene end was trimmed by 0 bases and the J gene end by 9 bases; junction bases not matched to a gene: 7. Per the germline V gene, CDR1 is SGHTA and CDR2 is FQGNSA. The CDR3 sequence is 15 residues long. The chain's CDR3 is CASSLAGGTLRELFF. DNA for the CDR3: TGTGCCAGCAGCTTAGCGGGAGGGACTCTCCGGGAGCTGTTTTTT.

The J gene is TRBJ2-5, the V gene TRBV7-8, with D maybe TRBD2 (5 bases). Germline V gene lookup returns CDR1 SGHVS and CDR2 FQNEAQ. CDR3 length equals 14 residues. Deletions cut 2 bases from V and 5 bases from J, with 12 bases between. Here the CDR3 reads CASSLIRSGETQYF. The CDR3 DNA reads TGTGCCAGCAGCTTAATACGATCGGGGGAGACCCAGTACTTC.

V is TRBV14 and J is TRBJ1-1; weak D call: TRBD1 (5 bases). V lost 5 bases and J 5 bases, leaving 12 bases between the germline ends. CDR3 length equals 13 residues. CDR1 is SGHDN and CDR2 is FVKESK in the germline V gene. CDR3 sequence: CASSATGGTEAFF. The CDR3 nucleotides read TGTGCCAGCAGCGCCACGGGGGGGACTGAAGCTTTCTTT.

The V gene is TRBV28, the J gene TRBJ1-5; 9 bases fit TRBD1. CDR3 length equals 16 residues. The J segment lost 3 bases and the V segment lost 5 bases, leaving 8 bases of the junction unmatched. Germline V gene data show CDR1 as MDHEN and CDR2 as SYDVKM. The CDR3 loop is CASSPDRGGFNQPQHF. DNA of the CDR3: TGTGCCAGCAGTCCCGACAGGGGGGGGTTCAATCAGCCCCAGCATTTT.

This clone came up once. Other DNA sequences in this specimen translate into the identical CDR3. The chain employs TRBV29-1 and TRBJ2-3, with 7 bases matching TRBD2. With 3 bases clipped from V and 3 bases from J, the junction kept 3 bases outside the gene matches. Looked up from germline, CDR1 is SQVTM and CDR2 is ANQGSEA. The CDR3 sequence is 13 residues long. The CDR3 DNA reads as TGCAGCGTTGAGGGTAGCGGGACAGATACGCAGTATTTT. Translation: CSVEGSGTDTQYF.

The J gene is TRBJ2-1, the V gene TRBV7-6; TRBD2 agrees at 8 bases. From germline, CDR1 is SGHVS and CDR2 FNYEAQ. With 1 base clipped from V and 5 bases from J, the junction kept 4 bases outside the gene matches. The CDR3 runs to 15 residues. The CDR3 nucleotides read TGTGCCAGCAGCTTAGATAGCGGGGCCCACAATGAGCAGTTCTTC. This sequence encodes CASSLDSGAHNEQFF.

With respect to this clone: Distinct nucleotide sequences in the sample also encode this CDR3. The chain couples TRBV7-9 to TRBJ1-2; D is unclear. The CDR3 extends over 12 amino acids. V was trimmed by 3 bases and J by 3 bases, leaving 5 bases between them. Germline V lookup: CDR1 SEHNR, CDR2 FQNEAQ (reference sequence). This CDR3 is CASSLGDYGYTF. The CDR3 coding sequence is TGTGCCAGCAGCTTGGGTGACTATGGCTACACCTTC.

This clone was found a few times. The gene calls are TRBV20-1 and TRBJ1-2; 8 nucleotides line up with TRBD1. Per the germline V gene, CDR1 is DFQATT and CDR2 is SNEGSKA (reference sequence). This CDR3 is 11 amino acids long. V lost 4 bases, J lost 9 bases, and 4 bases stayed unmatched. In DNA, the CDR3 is TGCAGTGCTACAGGGGGCATACGCTACACCTTC. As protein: CSATGGIRYTF.

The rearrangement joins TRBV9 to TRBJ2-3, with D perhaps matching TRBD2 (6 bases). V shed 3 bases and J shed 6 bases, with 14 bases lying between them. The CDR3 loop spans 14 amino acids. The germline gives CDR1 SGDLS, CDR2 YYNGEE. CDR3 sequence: CASSATRVLDTQYF. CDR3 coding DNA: TGTGCCAGCAGCGCGACTAGAGTCCTTGATACGCAGTATTTT. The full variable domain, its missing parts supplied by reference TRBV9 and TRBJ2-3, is DSGVTQTPKHLITATGQRVTLRCSPRSGDLSVYWYQQSLDQGLQFLIQYYNGEERAKGNILERFSAQQFPDLHSELNLSSLELGDSALYFCASSATRVLDTQYFGPGTRLTVL.

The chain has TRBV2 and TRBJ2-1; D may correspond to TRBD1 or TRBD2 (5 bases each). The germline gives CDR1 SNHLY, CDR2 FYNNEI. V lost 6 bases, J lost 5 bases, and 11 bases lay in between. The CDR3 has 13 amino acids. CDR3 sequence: CASSEGPNNEQFF. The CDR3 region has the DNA TGTGCCAGCAGCGAGGGACCAAACAATGAGCAGTTCTTC.

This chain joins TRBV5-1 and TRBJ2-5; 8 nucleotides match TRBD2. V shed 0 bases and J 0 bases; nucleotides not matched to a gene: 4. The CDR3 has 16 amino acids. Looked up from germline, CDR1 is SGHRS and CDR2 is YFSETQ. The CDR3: CASSLGTSGDQETQYF. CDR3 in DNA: TGCGCCAGCAGCTTGGGTACTAGCGGAGACCAAGAGACCCAGTACTTC.

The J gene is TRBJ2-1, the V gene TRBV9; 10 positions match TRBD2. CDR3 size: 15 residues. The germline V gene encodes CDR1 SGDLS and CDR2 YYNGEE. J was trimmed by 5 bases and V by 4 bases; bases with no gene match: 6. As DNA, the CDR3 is TGTGCCAGCAGCTTCGGGACTAGCGTCCACAATGAGCAGTTCTTC. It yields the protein CASSFGTSVHNEQFF.

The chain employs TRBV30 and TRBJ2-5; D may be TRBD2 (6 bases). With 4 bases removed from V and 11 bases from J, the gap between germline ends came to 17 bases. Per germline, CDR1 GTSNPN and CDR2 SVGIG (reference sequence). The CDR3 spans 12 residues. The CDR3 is CAWNLLGGEQYF. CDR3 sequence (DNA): TGTGCCTGGAACCTCCTGGGGGGAGAGCAGTACTTC.

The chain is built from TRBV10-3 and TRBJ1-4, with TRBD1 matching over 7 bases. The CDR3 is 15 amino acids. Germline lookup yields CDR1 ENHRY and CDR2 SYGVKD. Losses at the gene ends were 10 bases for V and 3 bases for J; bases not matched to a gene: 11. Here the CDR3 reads CATGGGFGANEKLFF. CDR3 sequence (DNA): TGTGCCACAGGGGGGGGATTCGGTGCTAATGAAAAACTGTTTTTT.

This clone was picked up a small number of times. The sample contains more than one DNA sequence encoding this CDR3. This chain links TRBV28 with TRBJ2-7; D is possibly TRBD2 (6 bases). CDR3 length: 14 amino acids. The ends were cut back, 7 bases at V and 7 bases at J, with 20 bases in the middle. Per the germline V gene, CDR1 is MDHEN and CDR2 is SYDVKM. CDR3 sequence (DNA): TGTGCCAGCATCCCGACGGATACCGGGGGAGAGCAGTACTTC. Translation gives CASIPTDTGGEQYF.

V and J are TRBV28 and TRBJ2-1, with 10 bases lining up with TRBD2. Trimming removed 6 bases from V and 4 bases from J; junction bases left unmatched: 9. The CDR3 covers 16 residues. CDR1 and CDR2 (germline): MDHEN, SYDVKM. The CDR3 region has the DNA TGTGCCAGCAGCCCGCCCCGGACTAGCGGTTACAATGAGCAGTTCTTC. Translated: CASSPPRTSGYNEQFF.

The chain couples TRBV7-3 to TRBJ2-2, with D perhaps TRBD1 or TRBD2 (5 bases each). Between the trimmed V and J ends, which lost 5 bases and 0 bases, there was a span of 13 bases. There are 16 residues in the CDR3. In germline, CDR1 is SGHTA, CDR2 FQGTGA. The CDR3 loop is CASSRGGFANTGELFF. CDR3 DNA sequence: TGTGCCAGCAGCCGGGGCGGATTCGCGAACACCGGGGAGCTGTTTTTT.

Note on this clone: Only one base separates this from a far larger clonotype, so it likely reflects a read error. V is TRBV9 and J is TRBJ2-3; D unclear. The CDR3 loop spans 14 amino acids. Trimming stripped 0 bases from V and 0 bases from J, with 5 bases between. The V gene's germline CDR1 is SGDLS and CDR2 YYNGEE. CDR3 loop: CASSVAASTDTQYF. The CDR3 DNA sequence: TGTGCCAGCAGCGTAGCGGCTAGCACAGATACGCAGTATTTT.